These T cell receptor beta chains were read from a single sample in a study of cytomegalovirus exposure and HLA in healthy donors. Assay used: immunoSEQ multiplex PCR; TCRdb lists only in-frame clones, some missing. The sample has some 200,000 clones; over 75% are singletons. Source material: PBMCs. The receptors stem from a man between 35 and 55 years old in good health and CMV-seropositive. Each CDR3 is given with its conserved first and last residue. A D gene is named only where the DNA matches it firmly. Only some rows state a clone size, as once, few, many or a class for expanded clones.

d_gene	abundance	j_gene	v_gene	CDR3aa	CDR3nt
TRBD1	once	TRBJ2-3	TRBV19	CASRDRGLGDTQYF	TGTGCCAGTAGAGACAGGGGACTGGGAGATACGCAGTATTTT
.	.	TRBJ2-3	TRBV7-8	CASSPRPQRVNTDTQYF	TGTGCCAGCAGCCCTCGGCCCCAGAGGGTAAACACAGATACGCAGTATTTT
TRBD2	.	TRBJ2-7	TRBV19	CASSIGRRGSYEQYF	TGTGCCAGTAGTATCGGGAGGCGGGGCAGTTACGAGCAGTACTTC
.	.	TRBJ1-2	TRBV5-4	CASSPGVRRVEYGYTF	TGTGCCAGCAGCCCCGGGGTGAGGAGGGTTGAGTATGGCTACACCTTC
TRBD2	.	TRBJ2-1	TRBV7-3	CASSPRGGPVNEQFF	TGTGCCAGCAGCCCGCGGGGGGGCCCGGTAAATGAGCAGTTCTTC
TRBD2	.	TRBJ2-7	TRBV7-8	CASSYSGGVYEQYF	TGTGCCAGCAGCTATAGCGGGGGGGTGTACGAGCAGTACTTC
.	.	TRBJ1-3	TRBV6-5	CASSSYRVLSGNTIYF	TGTGCCAGCAGTTCCTACAGGGTGCTCTCTGGAAACACCATATATTTT
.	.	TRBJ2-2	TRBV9	CASSVVGANTGELFF	TGTGCCAGCAGCGTAGTAGGAGCGAACACCGGGGAGCTGTTTTTT
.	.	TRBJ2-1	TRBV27	CASSPGVNEQFF	TGTGCCAGCAGCCCCGGGGTCAATGAGCAGTTCTTC
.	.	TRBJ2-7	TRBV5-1	CASSLQGGQLVYEQYF	TGCGCCAGCAGCTTGCAAGGAGGACAGCTAGTCTACGAGCAGTACTTC
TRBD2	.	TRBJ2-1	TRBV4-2	CASSRPGLAGANSYNEQFF	TGTGCCAGCAGCCGACCGGGACTAGCGGGGGCCAACTCCTACAATGAGCAGTTCTTC
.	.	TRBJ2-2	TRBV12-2	CASRYFTWNTGELFF	TGTGCAAGTCGCTACTTCACGTGGAACACCGGGGAGCTGTTTTTT
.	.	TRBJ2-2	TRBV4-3	CASSQESRVIGELFF	TGCGCCAGCAGCCAAGAATCCAGGGTTATAGGGGAGCTGTTTTTT
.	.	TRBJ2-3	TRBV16	CASSVQGGSTDTQYF	TGTGCCAGCAGCGTCCAAGGAGGGAGCACAGATACGCAGTATTTT
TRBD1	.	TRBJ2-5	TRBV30	CAWRRGQGKQETQYF	TGTGCCTGGAGAAGGGGGCAGGGGAAACAAGAGACCCAGTACTTC
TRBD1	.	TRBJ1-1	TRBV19	CASSVDRGGTEAFF	TGTGCCAGTAGTGTGGACAGGGGAGGAACTGAAGCTTTCTTT
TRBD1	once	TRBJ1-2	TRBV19	CASSDTGGNYGYTF	TGTGCCAGTAGTGACACAGGGGGCAACTATGGCTACACCTTC
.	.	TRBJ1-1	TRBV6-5	CASSFRGGNTEAFF	TGTGCCAGCAGTTTCAGGGGCGGGAACACTGAAGCTTTCTTT
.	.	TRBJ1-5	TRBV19	CASSTDRTPANQPQHF	TGTGCCAGTAGTACCGACAGGACTCCCGCCAATCAGCCCCAGCATTTT
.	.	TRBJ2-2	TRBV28	CASSSVRGELFF	TGTGCCAGCAGTAGTGTGCGCGGGGAGCTGTTTTTT
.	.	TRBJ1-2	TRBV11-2	CASSSLKSAGGYTF	TGTGCCAGCAGCTCTCTTAAGTCAGCGGGGGGCTACACCTTC
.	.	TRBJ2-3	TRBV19	CASSTNNVDTQYF	TGTGCCAGTAGTACAAACAACGTGGATACGCAGTATTTT
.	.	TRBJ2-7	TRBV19	CASSVDSSYEQYF	TGTGCCAGTAGTGTCGACAGCTCCTACGAGCAGTACTTC
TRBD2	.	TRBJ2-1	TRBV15	CATSRRGDGDNEQFF	TGTGCCACCAGCAGGCGGGGGGACGGGGACAATGAGCAGTTCTTC
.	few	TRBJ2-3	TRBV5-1	CASSSGVGVSDTQYF	TGCGCCAGCAGTTCCGGGGTGGGTGTCTCCGATACGCAGTATTTT
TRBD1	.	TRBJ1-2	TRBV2	CASTLGQGALYGYTF	TGTGCCAGCACCTTGGGACAGGGGGCATTGTATGGCTACACCTTC
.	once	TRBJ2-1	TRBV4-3	CASSQDRGGSYNEQFF	TGCGCCAGCAGCCAAGATCGAGGGGGTTCCTACAATGAGCAGTTCTTC
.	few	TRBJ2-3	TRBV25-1	CASSAGFTDTQYF	TGTGCCAGCAGTGCAGGGTTCACAGATACGCAGTATTTT
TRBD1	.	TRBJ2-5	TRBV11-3	CASSLLIPGQQETQYF	TGTGCCAGCAGCTTACTGATTCCGGGACAGCAAGAGACCCAGTACTTC
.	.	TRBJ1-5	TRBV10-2	CACATGVNQPQHF	TGCGCCTGCGCGACAGGAGTAAATCAGCCCCAGCATTTT
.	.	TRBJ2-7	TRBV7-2	CASSPGGGGSYEQYF	TGTGCCAGCAGCCCCGGGGGAGGGGGCTCCTACGAGCAGTACTTC
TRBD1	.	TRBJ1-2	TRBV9	CAGQGPNYGYTF	TGTGCCGGACAGGGACCCAACTATGGCTACACCTTC
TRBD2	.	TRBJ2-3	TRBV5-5	CASRGAGPDTQYF	TGTGCCAGCAGAGGAGCGGGGCCAGATACGCAGTATTTT
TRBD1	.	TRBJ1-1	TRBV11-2	CASSLEGATEAFF	TGTGCCAGCAGCCTAGAGGGGGCGACTGAAGCTTTCTTT
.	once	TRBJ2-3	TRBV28	CATGEYGTDTQYF	TGTGCCACCGGGGAGTACGGCACAGATACGCAGTATTTT
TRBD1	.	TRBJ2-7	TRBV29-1	CSVLTGNYEQYF	TGCAGCGTTTTGACAGGGAATTACGAGCAGTACTTC
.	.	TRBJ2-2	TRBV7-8	CASSLGKNTGELFF	TGTGCCAGCAGCTTGGGCAAAAACACCGGGGAGCTGTTTTTT
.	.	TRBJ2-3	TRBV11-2	CASSSTGSSTDTQYF	TGTGCCAGCAGCTCTACCGGGAGTAGCACAGATACGCAGTATTTT
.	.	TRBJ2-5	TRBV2	CASSATARETQYF	TGTGCCAGCAGTGCCACAGCCAGGGAAACCCAGTACTTC
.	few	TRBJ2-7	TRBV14	CASSQESAGYPSYEQYF	TGTGCCAGCAGCCAAGAATCGGCAGGGTACCCCTCCTACGAGCAGTACTTC
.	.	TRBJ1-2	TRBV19	CASSTGWTDGVDGYTF	TGTGCCAGTAGTACGGGATGGACGGACGGGGTAGATGGCTACACCTTC
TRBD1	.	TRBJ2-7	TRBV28	CASNQDRGGEQYF	TGTGCCAGCAACCAGGACAGGGGTGGGGAGCAGTACTTC
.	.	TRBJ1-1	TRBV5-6	CASSWETGANTEAFF	TGTGCCAGCAGCTGGGAGACAGGCGCGAACACTGAAGCTTTCTTT
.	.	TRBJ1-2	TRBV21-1	CASTMGQGVDYGYTF	TGTGCCAGCACCATGGGACAGGGGGTCGACTATGGCTACACCTTC
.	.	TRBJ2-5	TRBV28	CASSPGGAQETQYF	TGTGCCAGCAGTCCCGGGGGAGCCCAAGAGACCCAGTACTTC
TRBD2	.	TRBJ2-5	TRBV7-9	CASSRGLAGGGYQETQYF	TGTGCCAGCAGCCGAGGACTAGCGGGGGGCGGGTACCAAGAGACCCAGTACTTC
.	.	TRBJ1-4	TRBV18	CASSPGLSNEKLFF	TGTGCCAGCTCACCGGGACTGAGTAATGAAAAACTGTTTTTT
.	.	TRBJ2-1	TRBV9	CASSVQGRPYNEQFF	TGTGCCAGCAGCGTACAGGGCAGACCCTACAATGAGCAGTTCTTC
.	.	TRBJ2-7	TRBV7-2	CASSWAGSYEQYF	TGTGCCAGCAGCTGGGCAGGATCTTACGAGCAGTACTTC
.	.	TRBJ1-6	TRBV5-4	CASSPRQAHSPLHF	TGTGCCAGCAGCCCTCGACAGGCCCATTCACCCCTCCACTTT
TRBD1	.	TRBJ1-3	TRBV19	CASSVQGAGNTIYF	TGTGCCAGTAGTGTACAGGGGGCTGGAAACACCATATATTTT
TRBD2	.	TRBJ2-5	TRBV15	CATSRDQELTSGRQETQYF	TGTGCCACCAGCAGAGATCAGGAGTTGACTAGCGGGCGACAAGAGACCCAGTACTTC
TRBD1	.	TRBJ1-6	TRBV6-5	CASSTQGVRNSPLHF	TGTGCCAGCAGTACACAGGGGGTTCGGAATTCACCCCTCCACTTT